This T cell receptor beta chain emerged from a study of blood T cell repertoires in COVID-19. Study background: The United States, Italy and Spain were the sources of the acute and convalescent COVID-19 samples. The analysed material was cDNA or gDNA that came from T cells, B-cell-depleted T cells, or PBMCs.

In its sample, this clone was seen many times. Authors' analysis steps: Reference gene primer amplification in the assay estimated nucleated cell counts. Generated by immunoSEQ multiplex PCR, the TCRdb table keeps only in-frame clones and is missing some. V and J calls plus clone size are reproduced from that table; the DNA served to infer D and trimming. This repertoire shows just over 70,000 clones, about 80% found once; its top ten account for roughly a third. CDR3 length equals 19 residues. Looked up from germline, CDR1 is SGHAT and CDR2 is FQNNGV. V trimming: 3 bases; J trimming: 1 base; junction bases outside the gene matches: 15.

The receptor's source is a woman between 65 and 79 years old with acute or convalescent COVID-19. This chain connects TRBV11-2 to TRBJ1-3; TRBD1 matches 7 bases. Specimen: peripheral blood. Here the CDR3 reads CASSFQSHKGGVSGNTIYF. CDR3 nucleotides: TGTGCCAGCAGCTTCCAGAGCCATAAAGGGGGCGTTTCTGGAAACACCATATATTTT.